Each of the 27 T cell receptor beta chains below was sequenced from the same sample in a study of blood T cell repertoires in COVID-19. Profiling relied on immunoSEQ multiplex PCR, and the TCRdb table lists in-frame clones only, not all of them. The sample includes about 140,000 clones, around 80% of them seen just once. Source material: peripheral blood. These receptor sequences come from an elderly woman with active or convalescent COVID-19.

The CDR3 bases are TGCGCCAGCAGCTTTCGGGACAGCCAATCTCAAGAGACCCAGTACTTC. Amino acids: CASSFRDSQSQETQYF. This chain joins TRBV5-1 and TRBJ2-5; 7 bases fit TRBD1. The CDR3 has 16 amino acids. J lost 2 bases, V lost 2 bases, and 9 bases had no gene match. Germline loops: CDR1 SGHRS, CDR2 YFSETQ.

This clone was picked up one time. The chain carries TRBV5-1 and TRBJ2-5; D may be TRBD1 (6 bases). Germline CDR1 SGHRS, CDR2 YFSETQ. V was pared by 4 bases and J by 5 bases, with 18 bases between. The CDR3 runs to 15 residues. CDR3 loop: CASSPTQGRGETQYF. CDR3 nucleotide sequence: TGCGCCAGCAGCCCGACCCAGGGGCGCGGGGAGACCCAGTACTTC.

In nucleotides, the CDR3 is TGTGCCAGCAGTCGACAGAACTACGAGCAGTACTTC. Protein product: CASSRQNYEQYF. This rearrangement joins TRBV7-8 to TRBJ2-7; TRBD1 is a possible D gene (5 bases). Trimming shortened V by 6 bases and J by 3 bases, and 9 bases separated the two germline ends. CDR3 length: 12 residues. CDR1 and CDR2 (germline): SGHVS, FQNEAQ.

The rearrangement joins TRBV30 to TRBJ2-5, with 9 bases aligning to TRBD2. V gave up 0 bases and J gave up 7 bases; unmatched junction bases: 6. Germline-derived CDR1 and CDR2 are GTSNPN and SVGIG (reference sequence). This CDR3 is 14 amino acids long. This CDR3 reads CAWSVAGGKGTQYF. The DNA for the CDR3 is TGTGCCTGGAGTGTCGCGGGGGGGAAGGGGACCCAGTACTTC.

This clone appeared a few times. The CDR3 nucleotides read TGTGCCAGCGTAGACCCCCGGGACAGGGGAAGCAATCAGCCCCAGCATTTT. Protein sequence: CASVDPRDRGSNQPQHF. The chain employs TRBV19 and TRBJ1-5; the match to TRBD1 covers 10 bases. Germline CDR1 LNHDA, CDR2 SQIVND (reference sequence). V dropped 9 bases and J dropped 1; count of bases not matched to a gene: 12. The CDR3 sequence is 17 residues long. Full variable domain (rest looked up from reference TRBV19 and TRBJ1-5): DGGITQSPKYLFRKEGQNVTLSCEQNLNHDAMYWYRQDPGQGLRLIYYSQIVNDFQKGDIAEGYSVSREKKESFPLTVTSAQKNPTAFYLCASVDPRDRGSNQPQHFGDGTRLSIL.

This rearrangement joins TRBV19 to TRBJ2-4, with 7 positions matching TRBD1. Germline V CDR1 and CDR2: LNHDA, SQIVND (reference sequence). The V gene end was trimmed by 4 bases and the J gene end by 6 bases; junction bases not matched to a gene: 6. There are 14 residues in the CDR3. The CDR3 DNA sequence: TGTGCCAGTAGTAGGGTGGGACAGCGAAACATTCAGTACTTC. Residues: CASSRVGQRNIQYF.

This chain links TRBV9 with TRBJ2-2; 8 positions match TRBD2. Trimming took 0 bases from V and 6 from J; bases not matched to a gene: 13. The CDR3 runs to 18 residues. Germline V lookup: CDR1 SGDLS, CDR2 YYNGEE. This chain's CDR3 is CASSVVPGGRTPAGELFF. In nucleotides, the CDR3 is TGTGCCAGCAGCGTAGTTCCGGGGGGGCGGACTCCGGCCGGGGAGCTGTTTTTT.

The CDR3 nucleotides are TGTGCCAGCAGCCAAGAGGTTGGGGGGGAGAATCAGCCCCAGCATTTT. It specifies CASSQEVGGENQPQHF. The genes are TRBV4-2 and TRBJ1-5; TRBD1 might be the D (5 bases). The V and J ends lost 0 bases and 4 bases respectively, with 13 bases between them. CDR3 length: 16 residues. The V gene's germline CDR1 is LGHNA and CDR2 YNFKEQ.

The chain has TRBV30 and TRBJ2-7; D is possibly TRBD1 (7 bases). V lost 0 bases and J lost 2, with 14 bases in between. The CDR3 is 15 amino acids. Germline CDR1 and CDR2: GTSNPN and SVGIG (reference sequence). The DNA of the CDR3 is TGTGCCTGGAGTGTACTGGCAGGGGGGCCCTACGAGCAGTACTTC. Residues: CAWSVLAGGPYEQYF.

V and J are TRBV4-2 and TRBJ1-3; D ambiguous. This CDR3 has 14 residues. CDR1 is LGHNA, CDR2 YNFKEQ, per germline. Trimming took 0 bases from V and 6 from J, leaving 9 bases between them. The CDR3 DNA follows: TGTGCCAGCAGCCAAGATCCAGACACAAACACCATATATTTT. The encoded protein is CASSQDPDTNTIYF.

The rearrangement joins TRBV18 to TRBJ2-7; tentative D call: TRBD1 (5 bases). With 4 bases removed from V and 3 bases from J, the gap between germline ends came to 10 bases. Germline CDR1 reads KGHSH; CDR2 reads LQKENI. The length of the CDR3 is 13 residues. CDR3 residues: CASSLDRNYEQYF. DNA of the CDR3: TGTGCCAGCTCACTTGACAGAAACTACGAGCAGTACTTC.

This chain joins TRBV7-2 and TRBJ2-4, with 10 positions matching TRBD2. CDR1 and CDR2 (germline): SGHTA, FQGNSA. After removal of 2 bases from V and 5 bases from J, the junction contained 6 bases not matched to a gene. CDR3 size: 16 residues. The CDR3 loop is CASSLRSGGAQNIQYF. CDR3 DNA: TGTGCCAGCAGCTTAAGAAGCGGGGGGGCGCAAAACATTCAGTACTTC. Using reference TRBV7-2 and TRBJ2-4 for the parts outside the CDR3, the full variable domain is GAGVSQSPSNKVTEKGKDVELRCDPISGHTALYWYRQSLGQGLEFLIYFQGNSAPDKSGLPSDRFSAERTGGSVSTLTIQRTQQEDSAVYLCASSLRSGGAQNIQYFGAGTRLSVL.

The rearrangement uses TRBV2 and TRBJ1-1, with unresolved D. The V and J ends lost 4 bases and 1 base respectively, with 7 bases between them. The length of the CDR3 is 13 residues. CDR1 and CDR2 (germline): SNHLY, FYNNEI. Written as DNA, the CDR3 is TGTGCCAGCAGTGTCCAGGCGAACACTGAAGCTTTCTTT. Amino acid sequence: CASSVQANTEAFF.

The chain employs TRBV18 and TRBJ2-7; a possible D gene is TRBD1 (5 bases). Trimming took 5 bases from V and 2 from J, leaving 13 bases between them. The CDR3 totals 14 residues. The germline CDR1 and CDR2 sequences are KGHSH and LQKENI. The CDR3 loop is CASSADSYTYEQYF. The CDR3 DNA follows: TGTGCCAGCTCAGCTGACAGCTACACCTACGAGCAGTACTTC.

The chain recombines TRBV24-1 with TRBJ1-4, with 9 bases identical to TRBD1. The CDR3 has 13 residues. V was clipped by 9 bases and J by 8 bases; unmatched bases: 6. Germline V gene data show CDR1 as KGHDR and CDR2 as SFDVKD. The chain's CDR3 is CATSGQGMEKLFF. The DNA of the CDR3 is TGTGCCACCTCTGGACAGGGGATGGAAAAACTGTTTTTT.

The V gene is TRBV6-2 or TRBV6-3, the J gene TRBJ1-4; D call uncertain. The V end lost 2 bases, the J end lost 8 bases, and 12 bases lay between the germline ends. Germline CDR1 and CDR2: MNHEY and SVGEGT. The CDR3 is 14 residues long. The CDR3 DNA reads TGTGCCAGCAGTTACGGCGGGCTGGGGGAAAAACTGTTTTTT. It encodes CASSYGGLGEKLFF.

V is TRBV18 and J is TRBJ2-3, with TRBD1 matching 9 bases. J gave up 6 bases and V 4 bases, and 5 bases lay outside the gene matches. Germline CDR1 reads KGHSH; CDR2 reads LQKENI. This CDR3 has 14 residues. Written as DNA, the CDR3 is TGTGCCAGCTCACTAGGGACAGGGACCGATACGCAGTATTTT. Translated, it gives CASSLGTGTDTQYF.

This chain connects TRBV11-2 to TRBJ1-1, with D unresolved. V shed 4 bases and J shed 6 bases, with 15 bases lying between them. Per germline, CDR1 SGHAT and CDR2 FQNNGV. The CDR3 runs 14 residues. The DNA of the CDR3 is TGTGCCAGCAGCTCTAGAGCCAAGACCCCTGAAGCTTTCTTT. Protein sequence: CASSSRAKTPEAFF. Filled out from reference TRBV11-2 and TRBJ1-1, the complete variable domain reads EAGVAQSPRYKIIEKRQSVAFWCNPISGHATLYWYQQILGQGPKLLIQFQNNGVVDDSQLPKDRFSAERLKGVDSTLKIQPAKLEDSAVYLCASSSRAKTPEAFFGQGTRLTVV.

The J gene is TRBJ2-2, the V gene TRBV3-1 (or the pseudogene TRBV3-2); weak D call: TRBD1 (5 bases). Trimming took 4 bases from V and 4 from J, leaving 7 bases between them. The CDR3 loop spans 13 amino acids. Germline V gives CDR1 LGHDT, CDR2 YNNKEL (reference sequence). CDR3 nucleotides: TGTGCCAGCAGCCGCAGGGCCACCGGGGAGCTGTTTTTT. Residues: CASSRRATGELFF.

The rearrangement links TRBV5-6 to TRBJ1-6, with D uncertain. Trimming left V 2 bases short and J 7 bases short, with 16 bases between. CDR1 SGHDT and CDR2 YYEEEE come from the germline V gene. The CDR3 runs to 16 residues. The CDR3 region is CASSFYSRSYNSPLHF. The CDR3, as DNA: TGTGCCAGCAGCTTCTACAGCAGAAGTTACAATTCACCCCTCCACTTT.

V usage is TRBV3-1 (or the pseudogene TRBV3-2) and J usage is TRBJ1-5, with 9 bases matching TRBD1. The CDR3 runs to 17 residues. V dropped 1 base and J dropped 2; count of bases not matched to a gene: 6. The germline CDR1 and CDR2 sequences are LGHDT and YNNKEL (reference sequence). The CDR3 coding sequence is TGTGCCAGCAGCCAAGCTGGACAGGGGATCGGCAATCAGCCCCAGCATTTT. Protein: CASSQAGQGIGNQPQHF.

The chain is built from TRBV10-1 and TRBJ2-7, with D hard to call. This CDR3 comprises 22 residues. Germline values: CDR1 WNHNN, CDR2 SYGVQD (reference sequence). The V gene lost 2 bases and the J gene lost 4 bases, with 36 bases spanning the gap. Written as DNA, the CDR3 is TGCGCCAGCAGTGAGGTTCAGATCTTATCACTCCGACCCCGAGCGAAAAAATACGAGCAGTACTTC. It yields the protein CASSEVQILSLRPRAKKYEQYF.

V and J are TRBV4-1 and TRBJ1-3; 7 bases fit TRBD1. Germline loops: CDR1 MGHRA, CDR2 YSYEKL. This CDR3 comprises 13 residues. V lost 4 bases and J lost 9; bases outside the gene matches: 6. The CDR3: CASSRQGLGTIYF. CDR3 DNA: TGCGCCAGCAGCCGACAGGGTCTTGGCACCATATATTTT.

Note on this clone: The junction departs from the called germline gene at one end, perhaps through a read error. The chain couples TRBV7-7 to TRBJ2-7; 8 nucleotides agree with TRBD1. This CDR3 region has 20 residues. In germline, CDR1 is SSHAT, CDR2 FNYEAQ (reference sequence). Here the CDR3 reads CASSLGFEKEAGGYRYEQYF. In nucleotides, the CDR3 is TGTGCTAGCAGCTTAGGCTTCGAAAAAGAAGCAGGGGGCTATCGATACGAGCAGTACTTC.

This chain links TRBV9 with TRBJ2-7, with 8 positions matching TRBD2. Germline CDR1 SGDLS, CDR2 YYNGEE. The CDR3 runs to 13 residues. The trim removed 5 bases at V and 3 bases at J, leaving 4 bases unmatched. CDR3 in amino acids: CASSLRGGYEQYF. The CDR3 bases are TGTGCCAGCAGTTTACGGGGGGGCTACGAGCAGTACTTC.

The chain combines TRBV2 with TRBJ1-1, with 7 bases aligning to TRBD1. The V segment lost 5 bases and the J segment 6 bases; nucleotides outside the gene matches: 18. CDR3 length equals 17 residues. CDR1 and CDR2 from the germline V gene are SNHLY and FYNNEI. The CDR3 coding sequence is TGTGCCAGCAGTAGGCCGGACAGGCGGCTGGTTGGGGCTGAAGCTTTCTTT. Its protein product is CASSRPDRRLVGAEAFF.

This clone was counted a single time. CDR3 sequence: CSASHRYPNSMFF. The CDR3, as DNA: TGCAGTGCTAGTCACCGTTACCCCAACAGTATGTTTTTT. The chain links TRBV20-1 to TRBJ1-4; D is uncertain. Germline lookup yields CDR1 DFQATT and CDR2 SNEGSKA (reference sequence). Trimming shortened V by 3 bases and J by 15 bases, and 20 bases separated the two germline ends. This CDR3 comprises 13 residues.